Sequencing of this TCR beta chain was carried out in a study of T-cell memory formation after mild COVID-19. Study results and caveats: The main location of contracting CD4+ clones was CM and EM, and that of contracting CD8+ clones was EMRA. Some clones that responded were present in memory (sampled pre-infection), which suggests cross-reactive memory joined.

MiXCR, run by TCRdb on the 5' RACE reads, gives a single entry per CDR3 protein. Among around 450,000 distinct CDR3 sequences listed, roughly 24% were seen once. CDR1 SGHRS and CDR2 YFSETQ come from the germline V gene. The CDR3 is 17 amino acids. V dropped 5 bases and J dropped 2; count of bases not matched to a gene: 10. Comment on this clonotype: What it recognizes is unknown.

The sample comprised PBMCs or a T cell subset sorted from them (not recorded which). The TCR originated in an adult woman who had mild COVID-19 (a few samples of this study predate the infection). Cell type and time point are not known. The rearrangement uses TRBV5-1 and TRBJ2-6; 7 nucleotides agree with TRBD1. The CDR3 sequence is CASSRESTGTGANVLTF. DNA for the CDR3: TGCGCCAGCAGTCGCGAATCGACAGGGACTGGGGCCAACGTCCTGACTTTC.